This TCR beta chain emerged from a study of CXCR3-negative and CXCR3-positive naive CD8 T cells. Study outcomes and limitations: Memory cells differed in TRBV-TRBJ usage, but naive CXCR3-negative and CXCR3-positive cells had similar usage. More hydrophobic TRB CDR3s occurred in CXCR3-positive than in CXCR3-negative naive cells. Memory CD8+ T cell repertoires were far less diverse than both naive subsets.

CDR3 length equals 15 residues. Germline V gives CDR1 MNHEY, CDR2 SVGEGT. UMI-labeled 5' RACE yielded the TRB cDNA libraries. TCRdb reanalyzed the 5' RACE reads and collapses them to one entry per CDR3 protein, without DNA. The repertoire table contains approximately 100,000 distinct CDR3 sequences. Naive CD8+ T lymphocytes were specified as CD45RO-CCR7+CD27+CD95-. For this clonotype: The antigen is unknown.

The genes are TRBV6-2 or TRBV6-3 and TRBJ1-5. The TCR was taken from a human donor in good health. Some clones in this sample may be carry-over from other donors' samples. Sequencing input: naive CXCR3+ CD8+ T cells from blood. The subset here: CD45RO-CCR7+CD27+CD95- naive CD8+ T cells expressing CXCR3 (TNR3+). The CDR3 reads CASSSLDVSVQPQHF.